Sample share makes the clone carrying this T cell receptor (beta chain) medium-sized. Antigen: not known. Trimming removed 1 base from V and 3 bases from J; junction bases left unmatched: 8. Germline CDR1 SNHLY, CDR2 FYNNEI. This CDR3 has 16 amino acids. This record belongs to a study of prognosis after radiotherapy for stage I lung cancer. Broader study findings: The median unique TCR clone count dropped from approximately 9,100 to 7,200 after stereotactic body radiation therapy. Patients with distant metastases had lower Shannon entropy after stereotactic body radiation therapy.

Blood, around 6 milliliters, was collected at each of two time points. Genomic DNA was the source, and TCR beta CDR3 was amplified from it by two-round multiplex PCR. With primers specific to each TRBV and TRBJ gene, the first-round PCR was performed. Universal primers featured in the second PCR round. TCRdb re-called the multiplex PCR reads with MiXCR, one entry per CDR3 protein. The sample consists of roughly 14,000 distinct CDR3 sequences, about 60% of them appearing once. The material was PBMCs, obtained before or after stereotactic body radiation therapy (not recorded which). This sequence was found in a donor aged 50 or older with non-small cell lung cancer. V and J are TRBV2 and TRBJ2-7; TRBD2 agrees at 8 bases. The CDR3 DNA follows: TGTGCCAGCAGTGAAGGGCCCCCGGGGGGGGGCTACGAGCAGTACTTC. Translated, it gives CASSEGPPGGGYEQYF.